This T cell receptor (beta chain) was captured by sequencing in a study of T cells in tuberculosis. V was pared by 3 bases and J by 2 bases, with 12 bases between. The germline CDR1 and CDR2 sequences are SGDLS and YYNGEE. This CDR3 comprises 14 residues. The time point: new active TB diagnosis, blood taken before or within 7 days of starting treatment. Measured with immunoSEQ multiplex PCR; TCRdb has only the in-frame clones, and not every one. Found here are 20,000 to 25,000 clones, 70% to 90% of them singletons; the top ten hold 14% to 15%. This TCR was sampled from an adult with tuberculosis. The source material was PBMCs, sampled at tuberculosis diagnosis. The J gene is TRBJ2-7, the V gene TRBV9, with unresolved D. Here the CDR3 DNA reads TGTGCCAGCAGCGGATCTAGTCTCCCCTACGAGCAGTACTTC. Translating it yields CASSGSSLPYEQYF.